What follows describes a single TCR beta chain. Some clones are missing from TCRdb's copy, which holds only in-frame ones; the method was immunoSEQ multiplex PCR. Among about 120,000 clones listed, around 85% were seen once. CDR1 LGHNA and CDR2 YNFKEQ come from the germline V gene. V shed 0 bases and J shed 6 bases, with 14 bases lying between them. The CDR3 has 15 residues. The data are from a study of blood T cell repertoires in COVID-19. About the research overall: The samples span acute and convalescent COVID-19 from the United States, Italy and Spain. The analysed material was cDNA or gDNA that came from T cells, B-cell-depleted T cells, or PBMCs.

This sequence originates from a man in his fifties or sixties with acute or convalescent COVID-19. This rearrangement joins TRBV4-2 to TRBJ1-2; D perhaps matches TRBD1 (5 bases). Input material: peripheral blood. CDR3 sequence reads: CASSQDLSREDGYTF. The CDR3 coding sequence is TGTGCCAGCAGCCAAGATCTTAGCAGGGAAGATGGCTACACCTTC.